This T cell receptor beta chain was profiled in a study of T cell responses to AZD1222 COVID-19 vaccine. Germline-derived CDR1 and CDR2 are SGHRS and YFSETQ. The CDR3 spans 16 residues. V was pared by 4 bases and J by 0 bases, with 7 bases of the junction left unmatched. Profiled with immunoSEQ multiplex PCR; TCRdb holds only in-frame clones, not every one. The table shows 150,000 to 200,000 clones, with about 92% occurring only once. The chain has TRBV5-1 and TRBJ2-3; 8 positions agree with TRBD1. This TCR was sampled from an adult in good health. Material: peripheral blood, obtained on day 0 of AZD1222 vaccination. As DNA, the CDR3 is TGCGCCAGCAGCAATTCCGGGACAGGCAGCACAGATACGCAGTATTTT. This gives the protein CASSNSGTGSTDTQYF.